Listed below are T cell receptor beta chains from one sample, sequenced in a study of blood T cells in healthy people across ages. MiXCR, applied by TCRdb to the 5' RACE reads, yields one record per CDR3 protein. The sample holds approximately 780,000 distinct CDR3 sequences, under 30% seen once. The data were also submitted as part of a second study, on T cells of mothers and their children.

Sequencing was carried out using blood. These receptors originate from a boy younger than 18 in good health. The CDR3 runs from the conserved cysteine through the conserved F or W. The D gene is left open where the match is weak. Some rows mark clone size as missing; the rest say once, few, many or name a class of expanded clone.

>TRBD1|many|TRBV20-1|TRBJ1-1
CSARGGQADTEAFF
TGCAGTGCTAGAGGAGGACAGGCCGACACTGAAGCTTTCTTT
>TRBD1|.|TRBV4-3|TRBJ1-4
CASSQDRGTGSMAREKLFF
TGCGCCAGCAGCCAAGATCGGGGGACAGGGAGCATGGCACGCGAAAAACTGTTTTTT
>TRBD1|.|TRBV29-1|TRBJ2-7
CSVGSGTGGLEQYF
TGCAGCGTTGGGTCCGGGACAGGGGGCCTCGAGCAGTACTTC
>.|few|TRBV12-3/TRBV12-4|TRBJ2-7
CASSLDRFYEQYF
TGTGCCAGCAGTTTGGACAGATTCTACGAGCAGTACTTC
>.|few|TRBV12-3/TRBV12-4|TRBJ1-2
CASSLNQGYYGYTF
TGTGCCAGCAGTTTAAACCAGGGGTACTATGGCTACACCTTC
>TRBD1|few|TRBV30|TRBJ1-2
CAWSSGTDYGYTF
TGTGCCTGGAGTTCCGGGACAGACTATGGCTACACCTTC
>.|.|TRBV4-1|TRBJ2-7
CASSQGGSAYEQYF
TGCGCCAGCAGCCAGGGCGGCTCAGCCTACGAGCAGTACTTC
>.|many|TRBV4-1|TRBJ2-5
CASSQGGKAGTQYF
TGCGCCAGCAGCCAAGGGGGGAAGGCGGGGACCCAGTACTTC
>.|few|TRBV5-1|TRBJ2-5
CASSLKAPRGETQYF
TGCGCCAGCAGCTTGAAGGCCCCAAGGGGAGAGACCCAGTACTTC
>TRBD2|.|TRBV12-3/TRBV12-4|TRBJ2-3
CASSGTSGGGYTQYF
TGTGCCAGCAGTGGGACTAGCGGGGGGGGATATACGCAGTATTTT
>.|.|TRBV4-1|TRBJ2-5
CASSQLGGVETQYF
TGCGCCAGCAGCCAATTGGGGGGCGTAGAGACCCAGTACTTC
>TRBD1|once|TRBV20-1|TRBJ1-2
CSASGDRGRYAYTF
TGCAGTGCTAGCGGGGACAGGGGAAGATATGCCTACACCTTC
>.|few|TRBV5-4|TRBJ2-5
CASSKYGETQYF
TGTGCCAGCAGCAAGTACGGAGAGACCCAGTACTTC
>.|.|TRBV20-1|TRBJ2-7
CSARDRGGAYEQYF
TGCAGTGCTAGAGATAGGGGTGGGGCCTACGAGCAGTACTTC
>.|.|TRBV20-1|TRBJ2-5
CSAFPFELEARETQYF
TGCAGTGCTTTCCCTTTCGAACTCGAAGCTCGAGAGACCCAGTACTTC
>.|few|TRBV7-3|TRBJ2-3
CASSSGLSDTQYF
TGTGCCAGCAGCTCGGGACTCTCCGATACGCAGTATTTT
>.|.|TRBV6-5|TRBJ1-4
CASSYSMQGTPEKLFF
TGTGCCAGCAGTTACTCAATGCAGGGAACCCCTGAAAAACTGTTTTTT
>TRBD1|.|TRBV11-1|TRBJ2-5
CASSLEADRRETQYF
TGTGCCAGCAGCTTAGAGGCGGACAGGAGAGAGACCCAGTACTTC
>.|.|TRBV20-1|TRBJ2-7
CSAIAKDRLSYEQYF
TGCAGTGCGATAGCGAAGGACAGACTCTCCTACGAGCAGTACTTC
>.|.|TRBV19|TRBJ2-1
CASKGGGAYNEQFF
TGTGCCAGTAAAGGGGGGGGAGCCTACAATGAGCAGTTCTTC